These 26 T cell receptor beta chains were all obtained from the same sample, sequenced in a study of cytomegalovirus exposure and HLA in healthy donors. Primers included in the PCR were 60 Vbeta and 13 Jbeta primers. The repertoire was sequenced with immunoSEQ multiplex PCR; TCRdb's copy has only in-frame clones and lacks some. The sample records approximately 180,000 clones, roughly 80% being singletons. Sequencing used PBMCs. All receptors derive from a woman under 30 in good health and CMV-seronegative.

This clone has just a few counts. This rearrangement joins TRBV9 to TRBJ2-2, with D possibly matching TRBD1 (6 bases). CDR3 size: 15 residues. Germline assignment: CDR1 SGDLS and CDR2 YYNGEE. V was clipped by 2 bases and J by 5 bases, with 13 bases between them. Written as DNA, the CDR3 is TGTGCCAGCAGCGTCCGAATAGGGGGAACCGGGGAGCTGTTTTTT. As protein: CASSVRIGGTGELFF.

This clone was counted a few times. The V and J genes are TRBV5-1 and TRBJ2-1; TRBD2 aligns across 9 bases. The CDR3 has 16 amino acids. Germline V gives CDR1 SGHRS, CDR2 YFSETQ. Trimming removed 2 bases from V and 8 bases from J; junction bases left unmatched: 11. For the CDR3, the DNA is TGCGCCAGCAGCTTCATCCCCGGGACTAGCATAGATGAGCAGTTCTTC. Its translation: CASSFIPGTSIDEQFF.

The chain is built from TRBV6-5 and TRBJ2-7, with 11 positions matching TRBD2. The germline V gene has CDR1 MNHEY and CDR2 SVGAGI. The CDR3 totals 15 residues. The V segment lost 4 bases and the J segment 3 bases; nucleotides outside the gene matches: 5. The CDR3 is CASSSGTSGDYEQYF. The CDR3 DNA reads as TGTGCCAGCAGTTCGGGGACTAGCGGCGACTACGAGCAGTACTTC.

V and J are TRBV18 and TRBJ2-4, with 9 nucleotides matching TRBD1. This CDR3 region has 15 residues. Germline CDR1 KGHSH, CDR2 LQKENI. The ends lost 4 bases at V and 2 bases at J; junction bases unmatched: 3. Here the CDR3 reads CASSQDRGSKNIQYF. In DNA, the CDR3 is TGTGCCAGCTCACAGGACAGGGGATCCAAAAACATTCAGTACTTC.

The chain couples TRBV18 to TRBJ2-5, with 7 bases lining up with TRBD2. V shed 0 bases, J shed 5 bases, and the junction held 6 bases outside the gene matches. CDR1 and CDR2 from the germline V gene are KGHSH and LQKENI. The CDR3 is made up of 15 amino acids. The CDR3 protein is CASSPPGDGRETQYF. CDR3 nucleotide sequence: TGTGCCAGCTCACCACCGGGAGACGGGAGGGAGACCCAGTACTTC.

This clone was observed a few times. The CDR3 spells CASSVTGGEIMNTEAFF. In DNA, the CDR3 is TGCGCCAGCAGCGTGACAGGGGGAGAGATCATGAACACTGAAGCTTTCTTT. The rearrangement links TRBV5-1 to TRBJ1-1; 9 bases are shared with TRBD1. The CDR3 contains 17 residues. Germline V gives CDR1 SGHRS, CDR2 YFSETQ. The trim removed 4 bases at V and 0 bases at J, leaving 10 bases unmatched.

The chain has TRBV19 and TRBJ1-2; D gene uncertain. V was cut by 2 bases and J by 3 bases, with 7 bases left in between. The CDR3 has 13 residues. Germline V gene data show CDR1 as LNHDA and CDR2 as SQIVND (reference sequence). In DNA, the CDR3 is TGTGCCAGTAGTATATCCGGGGACTATGGCTACACCTTC. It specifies CASSISGDYGYTF.

As DNA, the CDR3 is TGTGCCAGCAGCTTAGGAGGTATCGCGGGGGCGCAGTATTTT. It is translated as CASSLGGIAGAQYF. The chain employs TRBV7-2 and TRBJ2-3, with 7 nucleotides matching TRBD2. CDR3 size: 14 residues. The germline CDR1 and CDR2 sequences are SGHTA and FQGNSA. Unmatched junction bases numbered 8, after V lost 1 base and J lost 10 bases.

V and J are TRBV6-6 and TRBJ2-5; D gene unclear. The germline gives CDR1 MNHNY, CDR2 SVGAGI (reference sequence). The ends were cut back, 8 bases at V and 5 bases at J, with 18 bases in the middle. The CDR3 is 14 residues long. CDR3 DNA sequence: TGTGCCAGCTTCTACGGAGTCAGTGGGGAGACCCAGTACTTC. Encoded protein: CASFYGVSGETQYF.

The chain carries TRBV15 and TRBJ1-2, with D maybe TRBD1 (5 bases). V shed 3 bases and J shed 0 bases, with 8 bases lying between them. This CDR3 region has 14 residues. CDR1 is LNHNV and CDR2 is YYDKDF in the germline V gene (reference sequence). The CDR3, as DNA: TGTGCCACCAGCAGCCAGGGCTCTAACTATGGCTACACCTTC. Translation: CATSSQGSNYGYTF.

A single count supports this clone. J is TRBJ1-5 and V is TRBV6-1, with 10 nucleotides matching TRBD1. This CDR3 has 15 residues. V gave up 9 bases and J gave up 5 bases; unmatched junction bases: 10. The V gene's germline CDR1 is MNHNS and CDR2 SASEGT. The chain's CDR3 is CASQARQGAYQPQHF. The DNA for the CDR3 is TGTGCCAGTCAAGCCAGACAGGGGGCCTATCAGCCCCAGCATTTT.

The CDR3 DNA follows: TGTGCCAGCAGAACACCGGGACAGTTGGATACGCAGTATTTT. This sequence encodes CASRTPGQLDTQYF. The chain couples TRBV5-4 to TRBJ2-3; 7 bases line up with TRBD1. The ends lost 5 bases at V and 6 bases at J; junction bases unmatched: 9. Per germline, CDR1 SGHNT and CDR2 YYREEE (reference sequence). CDR3 length: 14 residues.

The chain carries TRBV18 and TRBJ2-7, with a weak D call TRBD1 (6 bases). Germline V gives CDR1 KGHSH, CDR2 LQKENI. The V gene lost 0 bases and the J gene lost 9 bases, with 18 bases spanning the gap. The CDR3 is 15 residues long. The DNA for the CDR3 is TGTGCCAGCTCACCACCGGCAGGACAGTCCTCGGGGCAGTACGTC. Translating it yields CASSPPAGQSSGQYV.

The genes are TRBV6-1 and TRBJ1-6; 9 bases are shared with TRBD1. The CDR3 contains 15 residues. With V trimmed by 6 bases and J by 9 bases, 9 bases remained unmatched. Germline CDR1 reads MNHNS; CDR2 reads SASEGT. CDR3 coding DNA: TGTGCCAGCAGCGAAACAGGGGGCGGCGGTTCACCCCTCCACTTT. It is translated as CASSETGGGGSPLHF.

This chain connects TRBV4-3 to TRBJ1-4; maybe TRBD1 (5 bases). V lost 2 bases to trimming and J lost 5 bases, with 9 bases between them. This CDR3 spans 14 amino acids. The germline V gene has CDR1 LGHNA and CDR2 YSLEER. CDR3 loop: CASSQLGGNEKLFF. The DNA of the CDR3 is TGCGCCAGCAGCCAACTGGGGGGAAATGAAAAACTGTTTTTT.

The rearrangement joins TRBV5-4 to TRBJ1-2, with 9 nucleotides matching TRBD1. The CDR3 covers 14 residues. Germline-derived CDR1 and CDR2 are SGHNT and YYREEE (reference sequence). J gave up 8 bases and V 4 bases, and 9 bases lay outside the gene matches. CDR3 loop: CASSDRGRALGYTF. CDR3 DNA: TGTGCCAGCAGCGACAGGGGGAGAGCGCTCGGCTACACCTTC.

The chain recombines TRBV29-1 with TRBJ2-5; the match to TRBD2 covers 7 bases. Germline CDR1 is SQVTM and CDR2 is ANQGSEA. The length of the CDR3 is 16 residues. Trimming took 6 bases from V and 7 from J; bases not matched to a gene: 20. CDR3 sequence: CSVVSVGGALRGTQYF. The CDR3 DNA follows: TGCAGCGTCGTCTCTGTGGGAGGGGCCCTTCGGGGGACCCAGTACTTC.

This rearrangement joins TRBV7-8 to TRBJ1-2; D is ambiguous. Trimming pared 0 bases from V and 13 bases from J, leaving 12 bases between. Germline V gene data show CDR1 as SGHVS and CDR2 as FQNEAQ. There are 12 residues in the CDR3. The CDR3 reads CASSLAPRQATF. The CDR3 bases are TGTGCCAGCAGCTTAGCCCCTCGACAAGCCACCTTC.

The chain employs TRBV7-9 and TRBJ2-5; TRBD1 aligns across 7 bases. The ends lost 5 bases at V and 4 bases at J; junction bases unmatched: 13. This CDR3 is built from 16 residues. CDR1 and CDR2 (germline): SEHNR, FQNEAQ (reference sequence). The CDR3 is CASSSFESTGAETQYF. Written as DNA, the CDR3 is TGTGCCAGCAGCAGCTTCGAATCAACAGGGGCAGAGACCCAGTACTTC.

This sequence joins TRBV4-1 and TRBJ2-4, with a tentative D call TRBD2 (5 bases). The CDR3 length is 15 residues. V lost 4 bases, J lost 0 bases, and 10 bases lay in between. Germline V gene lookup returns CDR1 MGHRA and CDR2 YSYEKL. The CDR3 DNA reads TGCGCCAGCAGCCGGACTCCTTTAGCCAAAAACATTCAGTACTTC. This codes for CASSRTPLAKNIQYF.

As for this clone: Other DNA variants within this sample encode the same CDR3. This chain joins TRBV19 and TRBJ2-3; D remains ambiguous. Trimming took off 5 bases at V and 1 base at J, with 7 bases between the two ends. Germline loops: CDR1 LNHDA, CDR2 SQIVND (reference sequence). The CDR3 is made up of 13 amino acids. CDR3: CASSLSGTDTQYF. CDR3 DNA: TGTGCCAGTAGTCTGTCGGGCACAGATACGCAGTATTTT.

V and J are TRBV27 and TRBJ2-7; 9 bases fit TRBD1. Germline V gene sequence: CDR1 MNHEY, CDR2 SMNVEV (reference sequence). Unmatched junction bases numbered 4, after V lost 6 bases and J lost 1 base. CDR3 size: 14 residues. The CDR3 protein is CASSRDRDSYEQYF. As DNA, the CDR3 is TGTGCCAGCAGCCGGGACAGGGATTCCTACGAGCAGTACTTC.

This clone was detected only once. CDR3 sequence (DNA): TGTGCCAGCAGTTTACCCCCGGACAGGGTACTTAGAAACACCATATATTTT. This translates into CASSLPPDRVLRNTIYF. The chain is built from TRBV28 and TRBJ1-3; 8 bases fit TRBD1. Trimming removed 2 bases from V and 5 bases from J; junction bases left unmatched: 11. Germline CDR1 is MDHEN and CDR2 is SYDVKM. This CDR3 comprises 17 residues.

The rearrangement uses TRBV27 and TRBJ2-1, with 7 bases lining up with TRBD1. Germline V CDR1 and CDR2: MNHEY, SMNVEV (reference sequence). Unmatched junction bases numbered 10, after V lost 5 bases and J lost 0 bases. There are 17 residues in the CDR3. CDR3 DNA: TGTGCCAGCAGTCGGGACAGTGCAGCCCGCTCCTACAATGAGCAGTTCTTC. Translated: CASSRDSAARSYNEQFF.

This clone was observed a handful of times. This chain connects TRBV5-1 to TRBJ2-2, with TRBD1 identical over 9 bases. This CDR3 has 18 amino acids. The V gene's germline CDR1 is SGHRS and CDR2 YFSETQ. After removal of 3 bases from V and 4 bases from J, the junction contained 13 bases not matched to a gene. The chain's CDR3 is CASSSTGTGILSTGELFF. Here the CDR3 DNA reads TGCGCCAGCAGCTCCACCGGGACAGGGATTCTGTCCACCGGGGAGCTGTTTTTT.

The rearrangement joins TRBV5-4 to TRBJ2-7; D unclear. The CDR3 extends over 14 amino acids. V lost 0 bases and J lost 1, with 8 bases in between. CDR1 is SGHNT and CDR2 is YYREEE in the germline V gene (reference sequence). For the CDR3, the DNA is TGTGCCAGCAGCTTGGAGGCGGCTTCCTACGAGCAGTACTTC. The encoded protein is CASSLEAASYEQYF.